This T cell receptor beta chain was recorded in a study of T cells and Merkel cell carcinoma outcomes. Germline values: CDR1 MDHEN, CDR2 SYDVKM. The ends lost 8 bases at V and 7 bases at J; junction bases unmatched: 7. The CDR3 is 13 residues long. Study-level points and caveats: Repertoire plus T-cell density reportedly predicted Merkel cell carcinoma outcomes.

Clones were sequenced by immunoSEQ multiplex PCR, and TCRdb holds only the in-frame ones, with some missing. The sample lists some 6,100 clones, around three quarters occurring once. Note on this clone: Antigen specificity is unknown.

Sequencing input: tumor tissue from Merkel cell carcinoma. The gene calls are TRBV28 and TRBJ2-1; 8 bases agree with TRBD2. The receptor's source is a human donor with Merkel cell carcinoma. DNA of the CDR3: TGTGCCAGCGCCGGGGGGGTTTCTAATGAGCAGTTCTTC. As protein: CASAGGVSNEQFF.